This T cell receptor beta chain was identified during a study of cytomegalovirus exposure and HLA in healthy donors. Points on this clone: Its specificity is unknown.

Using immunoSEQ multiplex PCR, the repertoire was profiled, and TCRdb retains in-frame clones only, with some absent. The profile shows some 150,000 clones, about 88% of them singletons. The donors were in the roughly 120-subject validation cohort; that cohort was separate from the approximately 670-subject first cohort. General study findings and limits: Using the classifier, cytomegalovirus status was reportedly diagnosed with high specificity and sensitivity.

CDR3 length equals 12 residues. CDR1 and CDR2 (germline): SGDLS, YYNGEE. Trimming pared 3 bases from V and 10 bases from J, leaving 13 bases between. V and J are TRBV9 and TRBJ1-1; D may be TRBD1 (6 bases). Sequencing was done on a sample of PBMCs. The source of this sequence is a woman younger than 35 in good health and CMV-seropositive. Here the CDR3 DNA reads TGTGCCAGCAGCGACCGGACAGATAGAGCTTTCTTT. Translating it yields CASSDRTDRAFF.